This TCR beta chain came from a study of T-cell reconstitution after alpha-beta-depleted transplantation in children. Whole-study findings and limits: From newly produced T cells came most of the T-cell counts and diversity one year after transplant. Reports say that about two months after transplant, the alpha-beta T cells came out of several hundred graft clones that had expanded. After transplant, high TCRbeta diversity at day 60 in some patients arose from surviving recipient T cells and thymic progenitors.

This clonotype was observed at least ten times. Its antigen is still unknown. Preparing the TCRbeta library involved the use of unique molecular identifiers. MiXCR, run by TCRdb on the PCR reads, gives a single entry per CDR3 protein. The data show roughly 300,000 distinct CDR3 sequences, with 11% seen just once and roughly a quarter held by the top ten. V lost 3 bases and J 8 bases, leaving 8 bases between the germline ends. This CDR3 comprises 12 residues. The sequences come from peripheral blood, collected 180 days after TCRalphabeta/CD19-depleted stem cell transplant. The sequence was obtained from a male patient between 2 and 9 years old who had a stem cell transplant for chronic granulomatous disease, so the T cells may come from the graft donor. The chain is built from TRBV12-3 or TRBV12-4 and TRBJ2-1, with D perhaps assigned TRBD1 or TRBD2 (5 bases each). This chain's CDR3 is CASSLLGDEQFF. CDR3 bases: TGTGCCAGCAGTTTGTTGGGGGATGAGCAGTTCTTC.